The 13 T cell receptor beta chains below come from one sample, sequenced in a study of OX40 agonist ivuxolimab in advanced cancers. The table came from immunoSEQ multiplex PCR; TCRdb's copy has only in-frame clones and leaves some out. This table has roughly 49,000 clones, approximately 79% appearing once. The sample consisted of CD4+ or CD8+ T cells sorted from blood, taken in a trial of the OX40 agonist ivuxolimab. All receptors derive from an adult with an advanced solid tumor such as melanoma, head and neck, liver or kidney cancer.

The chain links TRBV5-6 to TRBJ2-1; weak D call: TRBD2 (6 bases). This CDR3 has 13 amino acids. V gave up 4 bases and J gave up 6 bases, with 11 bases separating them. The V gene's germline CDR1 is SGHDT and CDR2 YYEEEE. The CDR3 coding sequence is TGTGCCAGCAGCCGACTAGAATTCAATGAGCAGTTCTTC. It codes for CASSRLEFNEQFF. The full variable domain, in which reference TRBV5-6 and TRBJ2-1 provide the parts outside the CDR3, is DAGVTQSPTHLIKTRGQQVTLRCSPKSGHDTVSWYQQALGQGPQFIFQYYEEEERQRGNFPDRFSGHQFPNYSSELNVNALLLGDSALYLCASSRLEFNEQFFGPGTRLTVL.

The CDR3 here is CASSPRDPEAFF. CDR3 DNA: TGTGCCAGCAGCCCCAGGGATCCTGAAGCTTTCTTT. The chain couples TRBV11-2 to TRBJ1-1; D is possibly TRBD1 (5 bases). The length of the CDR3 is 12 residues. Germline CDR1 reads SGHAT; CDR2 reads FQNNGV. Trimming took 5 bases from V and 6 from J, leaving 10 bases between them.

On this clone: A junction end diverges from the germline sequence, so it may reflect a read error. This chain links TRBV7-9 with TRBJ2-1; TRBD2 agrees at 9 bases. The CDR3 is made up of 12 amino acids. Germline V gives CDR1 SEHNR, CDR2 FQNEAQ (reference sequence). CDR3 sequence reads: CASRGGREGLIF. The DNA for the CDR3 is TGTGCCAGCCGAGGGGGGCGGGAGGGCCTGATCTTC. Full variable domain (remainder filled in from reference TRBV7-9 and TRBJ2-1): DTGVSQNPRHKITKRGQNVTFRCDPISEHNRLYWYRQTLGQGPEFLTYFQNEAQLEKSRLLSDRFSAERPKGSFSTLEIQRTEQGDSAMYLCASRGGREGLIFGPGTRLTVL.

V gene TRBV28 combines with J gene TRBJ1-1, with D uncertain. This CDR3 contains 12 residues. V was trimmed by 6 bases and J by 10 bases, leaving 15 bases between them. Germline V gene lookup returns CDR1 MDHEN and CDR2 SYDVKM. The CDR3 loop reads CASRPGEGGAFF. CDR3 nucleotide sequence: TGTGCCAGCAGGCCAGGCGAGGGAGGAGCTTTCTTT.

CDR3 nucleotides: TGTGCCAGCAGCCCAGTGATTGGATTGAGCGAAGGGGGCGAGCAGTACTTC. The encoded protein is CASSPVIGLSEGGEQYF. The J gene is TRBJ2-7, the V gene TRBV9, with D tentatively TRBD1 (6 bases). V was trimmed by 4 bases and J by 6 bases, leaving 26 bases between them. The CDR3 has 17 residues. Germline values: CDR1 SGDLS, CDR2 YYNGEE.

The CDR3 sequence is CASSLATGTYNEQFF. In DNA form, the CDR3 reads TGTGCCAGCAGCTTAGCGACGGGGACCTACAATGAGCAGTTCTTC. The V call is TRBV7-2, the J call TRBJ2-1, with D perhaps TRBD2 (5 bases). The CDR3 is made up of 15 amino acids. Looked up from germline, CDR1 is SGHTA and CDR2 is FQGNSA. V was trimmed by 0 bases and J by 2 bases, leaving 8 bases between them.

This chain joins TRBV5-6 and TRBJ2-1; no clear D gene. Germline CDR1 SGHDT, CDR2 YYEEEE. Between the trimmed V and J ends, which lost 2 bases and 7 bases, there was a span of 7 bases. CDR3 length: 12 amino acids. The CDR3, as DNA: TGTGCCAGCAGCTTAGCGCGGAATGAGCAGTTCTTC. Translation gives CASSLARNEQFF.

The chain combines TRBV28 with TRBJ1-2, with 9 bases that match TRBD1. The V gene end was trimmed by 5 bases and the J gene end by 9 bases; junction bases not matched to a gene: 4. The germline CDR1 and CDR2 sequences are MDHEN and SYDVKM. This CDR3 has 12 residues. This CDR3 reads CASSPGQGRYTF. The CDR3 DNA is TGTGCCAGCAGTCCCGGACAGGGGCGCTACACCTTC.

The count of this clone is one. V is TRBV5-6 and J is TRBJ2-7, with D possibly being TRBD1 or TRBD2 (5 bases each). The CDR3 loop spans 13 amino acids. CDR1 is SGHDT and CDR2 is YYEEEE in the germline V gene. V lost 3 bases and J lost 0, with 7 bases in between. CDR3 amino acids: CASSYGASYEQYF. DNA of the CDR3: TGTGCCAGCAGCTACGGGGCCTCCTACGAGCAGTACTTC. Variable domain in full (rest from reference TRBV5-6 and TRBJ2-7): DAGVTQSPTHLIKTRGQQVTLRCSPKSGHDTVSWYQQALGQGPQFIFQYYEEEERQRGNFPDRFSGHQFPNYSSELNVNALLLGDSALYLCASSYGASYEQYFGPGTRLTVT.

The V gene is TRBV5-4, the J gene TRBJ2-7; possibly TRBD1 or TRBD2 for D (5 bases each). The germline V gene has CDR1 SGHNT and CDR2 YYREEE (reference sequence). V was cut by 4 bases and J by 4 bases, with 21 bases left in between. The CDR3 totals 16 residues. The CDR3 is CASSTRGWGTGYEQYF. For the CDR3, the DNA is TGTGCCAGCAGCACCCGCGGGTGGGGGACCGGGTACGAGCAGTACTTC.

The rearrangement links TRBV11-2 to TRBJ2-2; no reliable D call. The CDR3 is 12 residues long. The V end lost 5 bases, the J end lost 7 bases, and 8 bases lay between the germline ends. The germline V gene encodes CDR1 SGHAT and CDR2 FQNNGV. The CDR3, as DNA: TGTGCCAGCAGCCCCCCCTACGGGGAGCTGTTTTTT. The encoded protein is CASSPPYGELFF.

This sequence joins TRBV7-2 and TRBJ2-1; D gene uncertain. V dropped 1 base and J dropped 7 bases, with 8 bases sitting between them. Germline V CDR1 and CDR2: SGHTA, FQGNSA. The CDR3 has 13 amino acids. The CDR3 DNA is TGTGCCAGCAGCTTAGGACTGCCTAATGAGCAGTTCTTC. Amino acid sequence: CASSLGLPNEQFF.

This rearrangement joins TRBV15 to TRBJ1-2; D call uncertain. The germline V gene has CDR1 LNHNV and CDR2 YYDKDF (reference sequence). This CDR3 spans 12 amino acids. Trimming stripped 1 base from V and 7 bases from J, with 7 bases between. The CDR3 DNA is TGTGCCACCAGCAGAGGCACGTCTGGCTACACCTTC. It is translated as CATSRGTSGYTF.